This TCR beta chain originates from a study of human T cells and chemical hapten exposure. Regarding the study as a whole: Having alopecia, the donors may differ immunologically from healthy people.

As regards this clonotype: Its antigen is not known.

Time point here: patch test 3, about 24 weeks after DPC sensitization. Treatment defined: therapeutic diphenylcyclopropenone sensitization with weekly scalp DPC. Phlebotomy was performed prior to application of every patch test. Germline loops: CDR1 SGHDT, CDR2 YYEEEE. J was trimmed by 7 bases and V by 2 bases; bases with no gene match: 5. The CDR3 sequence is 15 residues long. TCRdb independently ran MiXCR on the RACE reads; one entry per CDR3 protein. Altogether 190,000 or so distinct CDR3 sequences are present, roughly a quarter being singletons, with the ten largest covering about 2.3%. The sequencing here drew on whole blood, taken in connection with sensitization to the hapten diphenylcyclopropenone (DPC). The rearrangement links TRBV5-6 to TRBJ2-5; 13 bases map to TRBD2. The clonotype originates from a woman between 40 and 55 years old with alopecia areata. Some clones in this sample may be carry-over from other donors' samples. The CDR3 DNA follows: TGTGCCAGCAGCTTCTGGACTAGCGGGGGTGGGACCCAGTACTTC. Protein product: CASSFWTSGGGTQYF.